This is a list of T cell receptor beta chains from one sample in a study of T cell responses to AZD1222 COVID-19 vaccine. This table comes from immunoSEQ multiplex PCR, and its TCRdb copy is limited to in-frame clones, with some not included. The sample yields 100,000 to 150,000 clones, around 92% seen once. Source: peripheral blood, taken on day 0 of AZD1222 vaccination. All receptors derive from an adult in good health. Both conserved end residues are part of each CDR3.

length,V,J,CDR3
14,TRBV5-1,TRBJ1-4,CASSEDRLNEKLFF
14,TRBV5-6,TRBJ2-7,CASRTGTVTYEQYF
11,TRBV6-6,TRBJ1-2,CASSQTGGYTF
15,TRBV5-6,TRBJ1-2,CASSLTAGAHYGYTF
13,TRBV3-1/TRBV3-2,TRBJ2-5,CASSQAGRETQYF
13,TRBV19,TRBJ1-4,CASSERGGEKLFF
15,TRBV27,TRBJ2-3,CASSWSSGSTDTQYF
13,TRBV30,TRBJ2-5,CAWSVSTQETQYF
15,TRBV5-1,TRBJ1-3,CASSLGGHSGNTIYF
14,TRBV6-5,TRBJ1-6,CASSRGAYNSPLHF
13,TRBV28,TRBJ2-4,CASSTTGQIIQYF
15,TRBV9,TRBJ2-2,CASRQGATNTGELFF
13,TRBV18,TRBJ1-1,CASSPGMNTEAFF
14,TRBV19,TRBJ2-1,CASISTGIIHEQFF
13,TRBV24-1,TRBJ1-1,CATSDSDITEAFF
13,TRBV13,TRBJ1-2,CASSPNRAYGYTF
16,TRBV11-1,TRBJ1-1,CASSLGAGALNTEAFF
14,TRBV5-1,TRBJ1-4,CASSFQTGNEKLFF
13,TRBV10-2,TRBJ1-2,CASSLPGFYGYTF
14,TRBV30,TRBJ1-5,CAWSRGASNQPQHF
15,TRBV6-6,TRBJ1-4,CASSPKTGTNEKLFF
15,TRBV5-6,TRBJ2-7,CASSEGTGGFHEQYF
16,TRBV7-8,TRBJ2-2,CASSSRTSGATGELFF
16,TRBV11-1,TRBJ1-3,CASSTGVKSSGNTIYF
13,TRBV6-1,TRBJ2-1,CASNAETYNEQFF
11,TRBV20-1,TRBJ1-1,CSDKPGLEAFF
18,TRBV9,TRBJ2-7,CASSASQGGRDRAGEQYF
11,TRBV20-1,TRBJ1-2,CSALGGNGYTF
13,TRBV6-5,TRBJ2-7,CASSRNGPYEQYF
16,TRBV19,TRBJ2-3,CASSIHGGASTDTQYF
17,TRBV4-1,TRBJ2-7,CASSQDGGLAGSYEQYF
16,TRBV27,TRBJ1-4,CASSRFSGSANEKLFF
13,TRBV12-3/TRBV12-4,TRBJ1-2,CASSLPDNYGYTF
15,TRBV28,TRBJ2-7,CASTTSGRTYYEQYF
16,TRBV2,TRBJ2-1,CASGKGTGFAYNEQFF
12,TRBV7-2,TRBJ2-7,CASSFRGREQYF
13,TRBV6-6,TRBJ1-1,CASSYFTDTEAFF
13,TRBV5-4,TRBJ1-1,CASQTGVTGEAFF
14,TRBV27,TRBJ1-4,CASSQNRGREKLFF
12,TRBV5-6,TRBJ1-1,CASSLAGPEAFF
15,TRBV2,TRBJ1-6,CASSEQGADNSPLHF
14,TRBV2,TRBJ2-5,CASRRTGYQETQYF